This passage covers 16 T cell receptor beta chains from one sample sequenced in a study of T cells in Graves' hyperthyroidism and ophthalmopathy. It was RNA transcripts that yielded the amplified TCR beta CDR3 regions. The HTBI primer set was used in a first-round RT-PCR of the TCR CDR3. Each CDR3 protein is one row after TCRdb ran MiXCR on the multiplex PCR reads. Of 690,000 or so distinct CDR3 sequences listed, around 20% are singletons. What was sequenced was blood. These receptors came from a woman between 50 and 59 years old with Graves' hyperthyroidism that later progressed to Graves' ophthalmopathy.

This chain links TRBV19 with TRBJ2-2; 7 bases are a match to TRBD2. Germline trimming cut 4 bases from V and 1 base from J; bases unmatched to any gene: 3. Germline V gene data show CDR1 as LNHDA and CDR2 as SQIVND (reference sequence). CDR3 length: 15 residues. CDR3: CASSKASGNTGELFF. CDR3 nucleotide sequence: TGTGCCAGTAGTAAAGCTAGCGGGAACACCGGGGAGCTGTTTTTT.

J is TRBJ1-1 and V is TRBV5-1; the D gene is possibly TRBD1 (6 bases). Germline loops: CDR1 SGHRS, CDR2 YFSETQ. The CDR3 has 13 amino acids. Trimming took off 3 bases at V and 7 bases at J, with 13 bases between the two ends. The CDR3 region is CASSSTWDNEAFF. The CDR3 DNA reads TGCGCCAGCAGCTCTACTTGGGACAATGAAGCTTTCTTT.

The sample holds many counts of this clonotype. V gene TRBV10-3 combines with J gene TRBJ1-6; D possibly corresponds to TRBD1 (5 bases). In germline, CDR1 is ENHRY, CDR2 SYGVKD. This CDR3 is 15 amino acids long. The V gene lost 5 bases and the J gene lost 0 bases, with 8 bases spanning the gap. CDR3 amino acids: CAISRQNSYNSPLHF. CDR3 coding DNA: TGTGCCATCAGTCGACAGAACTCCTATAATTCACCCCTCCACTTT.

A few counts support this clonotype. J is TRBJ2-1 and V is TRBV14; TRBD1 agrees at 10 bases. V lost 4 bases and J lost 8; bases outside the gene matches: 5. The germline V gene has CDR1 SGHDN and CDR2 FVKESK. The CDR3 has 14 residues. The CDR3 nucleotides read TGTGCCAGCAGCCCCGGGACAGGGGACCATGAGCAGTTCTTC. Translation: CASSPGTGDHEQFF.

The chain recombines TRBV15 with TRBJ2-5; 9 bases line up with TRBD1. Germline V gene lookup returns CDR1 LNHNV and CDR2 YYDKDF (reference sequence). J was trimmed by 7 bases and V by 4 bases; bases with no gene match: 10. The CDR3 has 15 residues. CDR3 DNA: TGTGCCACCAGCATGGGACAGGGCGAGTTCGGGACCCAGTACTTC. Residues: CATSMGQGEFGTQYF. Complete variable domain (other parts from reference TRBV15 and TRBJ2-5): DAMVIQNPRYQVTQFGKPVTLSCSQTLNHNVMYWYQQKSSQAPKLLFHYYDKDFNNEADTPDNFQSRRPNTSFCFLDIRSPGLGDTAMYLCATSMGQGEFGTQYFGPGTRLLVL.

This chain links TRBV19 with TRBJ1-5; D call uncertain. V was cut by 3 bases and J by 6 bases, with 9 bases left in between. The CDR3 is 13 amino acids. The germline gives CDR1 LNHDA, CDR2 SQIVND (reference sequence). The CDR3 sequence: CASSIGFSQPQHF. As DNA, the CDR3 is TGTGCCAGTAGTATCGGTTTCAGTCAGCCCCAGCATTTT. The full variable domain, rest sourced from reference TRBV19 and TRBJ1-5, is DGGITQSPKYLFRKEGQNVTLSCEQNLNHDAMYWYRQDPGQGLRLIYYSQIVNDFQKGDIAEGYSVSREKKESFPLTVTSAQKNPTAFYLCASSIGFSQPQHFGDGTRLSIL.

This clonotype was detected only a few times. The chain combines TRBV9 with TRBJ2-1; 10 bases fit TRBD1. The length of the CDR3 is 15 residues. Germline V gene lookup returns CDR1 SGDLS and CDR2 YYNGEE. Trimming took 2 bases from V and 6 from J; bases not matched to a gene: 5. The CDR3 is CASSVTGTGVNEQFF. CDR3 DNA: TGTGCCAGCAGCGTCACCGGGACAGGGGTCAATGAGCAGTTCTTC.

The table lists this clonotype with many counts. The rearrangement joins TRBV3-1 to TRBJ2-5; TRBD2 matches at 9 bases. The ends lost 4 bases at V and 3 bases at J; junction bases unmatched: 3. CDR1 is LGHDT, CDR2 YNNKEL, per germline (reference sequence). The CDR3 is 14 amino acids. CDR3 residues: CASSLGGGEETQYF. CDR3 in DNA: TGTGCCAGCAGCCTGGGCGGGGGGGAAGAGACCCAGTACTTC.

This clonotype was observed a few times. The CDR3 loop is CASKGTTHTQETQYF. In DNA form, the CDR3 reads TGCGCCAGCAAAGGGACTACCCACACGCAAGAGACCCAGTACTTC. V and J are TRBV5-1 and TRBJ2-5, with 7 bases matching TRBD2. V was pared by 6 bases and J by 2 bases, with 10 bases of the junction left unmatched. This CDR3 is 15 amino acids long. Germline V gives CDR1 SGHRS, CDR2 YFSETQ.

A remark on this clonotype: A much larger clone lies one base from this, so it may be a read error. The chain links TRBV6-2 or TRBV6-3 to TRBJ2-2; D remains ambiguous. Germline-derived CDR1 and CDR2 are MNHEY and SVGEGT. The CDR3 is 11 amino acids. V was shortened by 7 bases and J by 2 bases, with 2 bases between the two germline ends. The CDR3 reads CASINTGELFF. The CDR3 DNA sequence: TGTGCCAGCATTAACACCGGGGAGCTGTTTTTT.

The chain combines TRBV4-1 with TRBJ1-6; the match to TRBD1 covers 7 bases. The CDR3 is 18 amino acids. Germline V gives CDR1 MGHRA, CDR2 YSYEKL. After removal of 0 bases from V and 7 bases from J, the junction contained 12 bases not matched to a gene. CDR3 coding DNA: TGCGCCAGCAGCCAAGAATTAGAGGGGGCAGGGGGGAATTCACCCCTCCACTTT. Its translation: CASSQELEGAGGNSPLHF.

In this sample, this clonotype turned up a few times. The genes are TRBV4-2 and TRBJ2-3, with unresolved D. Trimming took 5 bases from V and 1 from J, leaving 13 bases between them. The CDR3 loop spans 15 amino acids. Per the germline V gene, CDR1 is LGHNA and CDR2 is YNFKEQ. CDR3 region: CASSTQGSGTDTQYF. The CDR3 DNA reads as TGTGCCAGCAGCACCCAAGGTTCGGGCACAGATACGCAGTATTTT.

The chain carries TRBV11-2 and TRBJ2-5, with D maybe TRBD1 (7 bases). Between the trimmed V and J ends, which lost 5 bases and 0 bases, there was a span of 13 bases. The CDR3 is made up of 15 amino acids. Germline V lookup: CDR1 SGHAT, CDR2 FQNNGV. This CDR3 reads CASSRGGGHQETQYF. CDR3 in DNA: TGTGCCAGCAGCCGAGGAGGGGGCCACCAAGAGACCCAGTACTTC. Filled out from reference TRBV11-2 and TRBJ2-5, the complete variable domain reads EAGVAQSPRYKIIEKRQSVAFWCNPISGHATLYWYQQILGQGPKLLIQFQNNGVVDDSQLPKDRFSAERLKGVDSTLKIQPAKLEDSAVYLCASSRGGGHQETQYFGPGTRLLVL.

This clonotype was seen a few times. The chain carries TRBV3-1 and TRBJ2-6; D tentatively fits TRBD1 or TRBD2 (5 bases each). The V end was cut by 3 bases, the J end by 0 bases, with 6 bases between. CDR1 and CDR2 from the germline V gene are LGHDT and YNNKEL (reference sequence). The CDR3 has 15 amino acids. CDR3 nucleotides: TGTGCCAGCAGCCACGGGACCTCTGGGGCCAACGTCCTGACTTTC. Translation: CASSHGTSGANVLTF. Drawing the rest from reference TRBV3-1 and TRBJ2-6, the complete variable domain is DTAVSQTPKYLVTQMGNDKSIKCEQNLGHDTMYWYKQDSKKFLKIMFSYNNKELIINETVPNRFSPKSPDKAHLNLHINSLELGDSAVYFCASSHGTSGANVLTFGAGSRLTVL.

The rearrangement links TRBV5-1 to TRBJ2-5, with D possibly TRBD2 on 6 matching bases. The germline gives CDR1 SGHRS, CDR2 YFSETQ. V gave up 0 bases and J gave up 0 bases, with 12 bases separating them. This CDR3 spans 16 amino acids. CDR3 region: CASSLVGRGYQETQYF. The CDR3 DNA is TGCGCCAGCAGCTTGGTAGGACGGGGGTACCAAGAGACCCAGTACTTC.

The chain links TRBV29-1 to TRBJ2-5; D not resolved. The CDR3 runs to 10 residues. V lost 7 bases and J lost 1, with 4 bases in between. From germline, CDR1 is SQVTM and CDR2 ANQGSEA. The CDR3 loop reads CSGAQETQYF. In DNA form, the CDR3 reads TGCAGCGGGGCCCAAGAGACCCAGTACTTC. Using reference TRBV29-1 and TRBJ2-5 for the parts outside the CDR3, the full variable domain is SAVISQKPSRDICQRGTSLTIQCQVDSQVTMMFWYRQQPGQSLTLIATANQGSEATYESGFVIDKFPISRPNLTFSTLTVSNMSPEDSSIYLCSGAQETQYFGPGTRLLVL.